Only a few counts were recorded for the clone carrying this T cell receptor (beta chain). Antigen unknown. These data are taken from a study of vaccination and CD4 T cells after COVID-19. Study-level information: Stimulation of the cells used overlapping spike peptide pools from SARS-CoV-2 and from the common cold coronaviruses HCoV-NL63, HCoV-OC43 and HCoV-229E.

Sequencing of the DNA from cultured CD4+ T cells was carried out with the Oncomine TCR Beta short-read assay. MiXCR was run by TCRdb on the PCR reads, yielding one entry per CDR3 protein. The sample lists around 3,900 distinct CDR3 sequences, roughly 78% occurring once. The CDR3 is 16 residues long. With 1 base removed from V and 4 bases from J, the gap between germline ends came to 14 bases. Germline values: CDR1 SGHTA, CDR2 FQGNSA. Treatment described: approximately 9-day PBMC culture with coronavirus spike peptide pools or control peptides (ViraFEST assay). Harvesting of the unexposed donor's CD4+ T cells predated the COVID-19 pandemic (2011-2018).

The source material was CD4+ T cells from blood, cultured in vitro. The genes are TRBV7-2 and TRBJ1-3; a possible D gene is TRBD1 (5 bases). The origin of this receptor is a human donor in good health. The DNA of the CDR3 is TGTGCCAGCAGCTTAGAAGGCCGGGGCTTAGGAAACACCATATATTTT. The encoded protein is CASSLEGRGLGNTIYF.